This T cell receptor (beta chain) is from a study of CD8 T cells in ankylosing spondylitis. Generation of TCR beta libraries employed quantitative 5'-RACE incorporating molecular barcodes. TCRdb reanalysed the 5' RACE reads using MiXCR and keeps one entry per CDR3 protein. The sample yields 100,000 or so distinct CDR3 sequences, approximately 25% seen once. Study-wide results and limits: Several of the motif variants were reported before in synovial fluid and blood from reactive arthritis. Disease-associated clonotypes exhibited CD8+ identity and were relatively infrequent in peripheral blood. It was reported that disease-linked clones were significantly enriched in matched ankylosing spondylitis synovial fluid.

CDR1 and CDR2 (germline): SQVTM, ANQGSEA. The CDR3 consists of 13 residues. V was trimmed by 3 bases and J by 1 base, leaving 9 bases between them. Concerning this clonotype itself: Its antigen is unidentified.

This chain uses TRBV29-1 with TRBJ2-5; D gene ambiguous. Material: synovial fluid, either unsorted or a sorted T cell fraction (not recorded which). This TCR derives from a male donor with ankylosing spondylitis. CDR3 region: CSVDRGAQETQYF. As DNA, the CDR3 is TGCAGCGTTGATAGAGGTGCCCAAGAGACCCAGTACTTC.